This T cell receptor (beta chain) was recovered during a study of T cells in Graves' hyperthyroidism and ophthalmopathy. On the study more broadly: Peripheral blood collection took place at initial diagnosis, before any treatment. Overall study findings and caveats: Ophthalmopathy was separated from stable hyperthyroidism by a 13 V-J model.

RNA transcripts were the template for amplifying TCR beta CDR3 regions. First-round RT-PCR of the TCR CDR3 relied on the HTBI primer set. TCRdb itself ran the multiplex PCR reads through MiXCR, one entry per CDR3 protein. The sample contains around 690,000 distinct CDR3 sequences, around 21% of which appear only once. The CDR3 sequence is 15 residues long. The germline V gene encodes CDR1 DFQATT and CDR2 SNEGSKA (reference sequence). Trimming cost V 3 bases and J 1 base, with 14 bases left between them. Every diagnosis used clinical symptoms, serum thyroxine and TRAb, thyroid ultrasound and orbital computed tomography. Remarks on this clonotype: Its antigen is as yet unknown.

The sequencing sample was made of blood. The receptor's source is a man aged 25-45 years with Graves' ophthalmopathy. J is TRBJ2-3 and V is TRBV20-1, with a tentative D call TRBD2 (6 bases). CDR3 in amino acids: CSARGGETGTDTQYF. DNA for the CDR3: TGCAGTGCTAGGGGCGGGGAGACTGGCACAGATACGCAGTATTTT.